This T cell receptor beta chain was identified during a study of T cell responses to AZD1222 COVID-19 vaccine. About the research overall: Second-dose intervals near 4 or 12 weeks were combined.

CDR3 length equals 15 residues. The germline CDR1 and CDR2 sequences are SGHAT and FQDESV (reference sequence). The germline V and J ends were trimmed by 5 bases and 0 bases, with 13 bases remaining between them. This clone has only one observation. Its specificity is not known. Measured with immunoSEQ multiplex PCR; TCRdb has only the in-frame clones, and not every one. The sample records approximately 260,000 clones, over 90% being singletons. Overall study results and limits: Mostly white British, mostly female donors; authors suggested clonal diversity may be underestimated. Dominant at 160-218 and 743-854, vaccine-associated CD4 TCRs also spanned spike. Seropositive status at baseline applied to only five to seven AZD1222 recipients.

The sequence was obtained from an adult in good health. The rearrangement joins TRBV11-1 to TRBJ1-1; D possibly corresponds to TRBD1 (6 bases). Sequencing was performed on peripheral blood, taken on day 0 of AZD1222 vaccination. For the CDR3, the DNA is TGTGCCAGCAGCCCACGAGGGGGTATGAACACTGAAGCTTTCTTT. This sequence encodes CASSPRGGMNTEAFF.